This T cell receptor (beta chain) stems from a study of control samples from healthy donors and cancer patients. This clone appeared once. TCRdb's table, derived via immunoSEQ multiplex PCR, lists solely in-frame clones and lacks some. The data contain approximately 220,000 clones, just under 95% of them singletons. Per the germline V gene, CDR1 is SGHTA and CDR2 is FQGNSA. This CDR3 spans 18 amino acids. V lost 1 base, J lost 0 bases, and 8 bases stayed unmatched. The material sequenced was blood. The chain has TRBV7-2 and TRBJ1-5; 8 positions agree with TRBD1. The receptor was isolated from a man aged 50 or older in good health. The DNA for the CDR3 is TGTGCCAGCAGCTTAGGGAGGACAGGGCTCTTTAGCAATCAGCCCCAGCATTTT. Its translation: CASSLGRTGLFSNQPQHF.